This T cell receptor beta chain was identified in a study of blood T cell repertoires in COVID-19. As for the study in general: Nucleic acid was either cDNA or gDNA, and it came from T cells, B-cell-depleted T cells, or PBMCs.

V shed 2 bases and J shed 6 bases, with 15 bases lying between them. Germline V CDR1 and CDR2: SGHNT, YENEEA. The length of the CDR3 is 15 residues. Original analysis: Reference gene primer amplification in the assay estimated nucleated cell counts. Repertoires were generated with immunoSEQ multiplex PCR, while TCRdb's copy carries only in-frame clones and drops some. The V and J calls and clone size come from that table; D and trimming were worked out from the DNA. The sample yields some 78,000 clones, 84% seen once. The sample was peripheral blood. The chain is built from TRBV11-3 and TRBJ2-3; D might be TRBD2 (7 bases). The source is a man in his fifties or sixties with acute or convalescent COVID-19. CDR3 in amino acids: CASSLRGAGADTQYF. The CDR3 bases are TGTGCCAGCAGCTTACGGGGGGCCGGAGCGGATACGCAGTATTTT.